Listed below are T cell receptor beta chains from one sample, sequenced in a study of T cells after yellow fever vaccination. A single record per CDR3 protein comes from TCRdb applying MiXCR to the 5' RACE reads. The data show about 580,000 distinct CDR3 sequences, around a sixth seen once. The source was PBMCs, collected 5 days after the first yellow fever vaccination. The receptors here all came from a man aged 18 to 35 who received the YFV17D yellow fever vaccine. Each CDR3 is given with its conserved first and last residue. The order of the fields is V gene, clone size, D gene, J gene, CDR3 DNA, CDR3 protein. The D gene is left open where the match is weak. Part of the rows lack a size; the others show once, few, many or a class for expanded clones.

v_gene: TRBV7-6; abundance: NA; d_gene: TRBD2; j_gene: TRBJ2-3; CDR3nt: TGTGCCAGCAGCGCCGGGACTAGCGGGGGTAGAGATACGCAGTATTTT; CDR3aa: CASSAGTSGGRDTQYF
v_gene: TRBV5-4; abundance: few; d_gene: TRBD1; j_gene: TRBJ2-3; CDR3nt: TGTGCCAGCGCCGAGGGGGCTTTTGGCACAGATACGCAGTATTTT; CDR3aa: CASAEGAFGTDTQYF
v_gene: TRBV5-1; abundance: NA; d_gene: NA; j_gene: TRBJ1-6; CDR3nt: TGCGCCAGCAGCCCCGGTCCGGATTATAATTCACCCCTCCACTTT; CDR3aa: CASSPGPDYNSPLHF
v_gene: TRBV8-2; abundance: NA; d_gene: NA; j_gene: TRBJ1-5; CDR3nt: TGTGCCATGGGCTCCAGGACCCTCTTCGGGCCCCAGCATTTT; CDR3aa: CAMGSRTLFGPQHF
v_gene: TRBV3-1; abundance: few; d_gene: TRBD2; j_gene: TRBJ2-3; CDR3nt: TGTGCCAGCAGCCCGCCGGGACTAGCAATAAGCACAGATACGCAGTATTTT; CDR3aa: CASSPPGLAISTDTQYF
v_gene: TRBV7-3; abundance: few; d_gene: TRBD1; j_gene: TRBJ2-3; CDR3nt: TGTGCCAGCAGCTTCACAGGGGCTAGCACAGATACGCAGTATTTT; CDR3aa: CASSFTGASTDTQYF
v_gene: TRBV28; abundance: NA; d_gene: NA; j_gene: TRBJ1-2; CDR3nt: TGTGCCAGCAGTTCACTCGCCGCAGGGCGGATCGATGGCTACACCTTC; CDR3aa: CASSSLAAGRIDGYTF
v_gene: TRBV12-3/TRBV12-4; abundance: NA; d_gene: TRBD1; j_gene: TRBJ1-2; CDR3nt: TGTGCCAGCAGCGATACCCAGGGGGCGCGGTATGGCTACACCTTC; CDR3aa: CASSDTQGARYGYTF
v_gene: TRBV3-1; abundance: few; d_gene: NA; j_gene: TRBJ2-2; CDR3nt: TGTGCCAGCAGCCCAGACCTTAACAGGGTCGGGGAGCTGTTTTTT; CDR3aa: CASSPDLNRVGELFF
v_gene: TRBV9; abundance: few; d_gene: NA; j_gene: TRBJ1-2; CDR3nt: TGTGCCAGCAGCAAAAACAGGGAAGGCTACACCTTC; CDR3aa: CASSKNREGYTF